The rows below give T cell receptor beta chains drawn from one sample of a study of T-cell reconstitution after alpha-beta-depleted transplantation in children. TCRdb fed the PCR reads into MiXCR, producing one record per CDR3 protein. The sample records roughly 300,000 distinct CDR3 sequences, about 9.9% being singletons. The starting material was peripheral blood, obtained 180 days after TCRalphabeta/CD19-depleted stem cell transplant. Every receptor here comes from a male patient between 2 and 15 years old who had a stem cell transplant for chronic granulomatous disease, so the T cells may come from the graft donor. The CDR3 runs from the conserved cysteine through the conserved F or W. The order of the fields is D gene, J gene, V gene, clone size, CDR3 DNA, CDR3 protein. The D gene is left open where the match is weak. Clone size is not always given. Where it is, it says once, few, many or a class for expanded clones.

TRBD2 | TRBJ2-5 | TRBV20-1 | many | TGCAGTGCTAGACTAGCGGGGGAACGTATGCAGACCCAGTACTTC | CSARLAGERMQTQYF
. | TRBJ2-3 | TRBV29-1 | many | TGCAGCGTTGAAGGGACAACTAGCACAGATACGCAGTATTTT | CSVEGTTSTDTQYF
. | TRBJ2-7 | TRBV7-3 | . | TGTGCCAGCAGCTTATCCGCTGGGAAAATCGACGAGCAGTACTTC | CASSLSAGKIDEQYF
TRBD2 | TRBJ2-3 | TRBV4-2 | many | TGTGCCAGCAGCCAAGGCCGGGGACTAGCGGGGGGCATGGATACGCAGTATTTT | CASSQGRGLAGGMDTQYF
. | TRBJ2-3 | TRBV7-9 | few | TGTGCCAGCAGCCAACCGACCTCCCCCCCCACAGATACGCAGTATTTT | CASSQPTSPPTDTQYF
. | TRBJ2-3 | TRBV12-3/TRBV12-4 | many | TGTGCCAGCAGTTTAGACTTGATGACAGATACGCAGTATTTT | CASSLDLMTDTQYF
. | TRBJ1-1 | TRBV24-1 | many | TGTGCCACCAGTGAACCAGGAGAACCCAAAGCTTTCTTT | CATSEPGEPKAFF
. | TRBJ1-2 | TRBV27 | many | TGTGCCAGCAGTTTTAGGGGTTTCTATGGCTACACCTTC | CASSFRGFYGYTF
. | TRBJ1-2 | TRBV2 | many | TGTGCCAGCAGTGAAGCAGCTAACTATGGCTACACCTTC | CASSEAANYGYTF
. | TRBJ2-3 | TRBV6-1 | many | TGTGCCAGCAGTGAAGAAGGCGGGGAAAATACGCAGTATTTT | CASSEEGGENTQYF
. | TRBJ2-7 | TRBV20-1 | many | TGCAGTGCCCCGACTGAGGCAATGCCCCTCTCCTACGAGCAGTACTTC | CSAPTEAMPLSYEQYF
. | TRBJ2-7 | TRBV11-3 | many | TGTGCCACCCCGAGGTCAGGTTCCCCTACCTACGAGCAGTACTTC | CATPRSGSPTYEQYF
TRBD1 | TRBJ2-2 | TRBV7-9 | many | TGTGCCAGCAGCATTACAGGGGGCCGGGGCACCGGGGAGCTGTTTTTT | CASSITGGRGTGELFF
TRBD1 | TRBJ1-6 | TRBV18 | many | TGTGCCAGCTCACCACGGACAGGGACCAATAATTCACCCCTCCACTTT | CASSPRTGTNNSPLHF
TRBD2 | TRBJ2-1 | TRBV2 | . | TGTGCCAGCAGTCCACTCTACCCCCTAGCAGCGGGAGTAGTCAATGAGCAGTTCTTC | CASSPLYPLAAGVVNEQFF
. | TRBJ2-1 | TRBV29-1 | many | TGCAGCGTTGAACGAACTACGGGGCAGTTCTTC | CSVERTTGQFF
TRBD2 | TRBJ2-3 | TRBV20-1 | many | TGCAGTGCTAGCGAGAGGACTAGCGGGAGCCCGCAGTATTTT | CSASERTSGSPQYF
TRBD2 | TRBJ2-1 | TRBV5-1 | many | TGCGCCAGCAGCCCCATCCAAGCCCAAAGCGGGAGCTCCTACAATGAGCAGTTCTTC | CASSPIQAQSGSSYNEQFF
TRBD2 | TRBJ2-1 | TRBV5-5 | many | TGTGCCAGCAGCAAGGGACTAGCGGGTCACAATGAGCAGTTCTTC | CASSKGLAGHNEQFF
TRBD2 | TRBJ2-1 | TRBV20-1 | many | TGCAGTGCTAGAGATGAGCGGGGGACGTGGAGGGGTGAGCAGTTCTTC | CSARDERGTWRGEQFF
. | TRBJ2-1 | TRBV5-1 | many | TGCGCCAGCAGCTTGGTCTCCGGGACGTATGCGAGCTCCTACAATGAGCAGTTCTTC | CASSLVSGTYASSYNEQFF
TRBD2 | TRBJ2-7 | TRBV20-1 | many | TGCAGTGCTAGAGATCGCCGGACTAGCGGAAAGAGCTCCTACGAGCAGTACTTC | CSARDRRTSGKSSYEQYF
. | TRBJ2-1 | TRBV29-1 | many | TGCAGCGTCCTTGACAGGAGGCTAATTAATGAGCAGTTCTTC | CSVLDRRLINEQFF
. | TRBJ2-7 | TRBV20-1 | many | TGCAGTGCTGAGGTGAGGAGGGCGTCCTACGAGCAGTACTTC | CSAEVRRASYEQYF
TRBD1 | TRBJ2-7 | TRBV20-1 | many | TGCAGTGCTCCTCGCCCCAGGGGGACCTACGAGCAGTACTTC | CSAPRPRGTYEQYF
TRBD2 | TRBJ2-7 | TRBV12-3/TRBV12-4 | many | TGTGCCAGCAGTTTACTAGCGGGAGATAGCTCCTACGAGCAGTACTTC | CASSLLAGDSSYEQYF
TRBD1 | TRBJ2-2 | TRBV12-3/TRBV12-4 | many | TGTGCCAGCAGTTTAGGGACAGGGGGCGCTTTTCACGGGGAGCTGTTTTTT | CASSLGTGGAFHGELFF
TRBD2 | TRBJ2-1 | TRBV12-3/TRBV12-4 | many | TGTGCCAGCATCCTACTAGCGGGGGGAGGCAATGAGCAGTTCTTC | CASILLAGGGNEQFF
TRBD1 | TRBJ2-7 | TRBV28 | . | TGTGCCAGCAGTTTATGGGTGGCAGGGGGCTTGGGGGAGCAGTACTTC | CASSLWVAGGLGEQYF
TRBD1 | TRBJ2-3 | TRBV11-2 | many | TGTGCCAGCAGCCCAAACAGGGGGATAGGGGATACGCAGTATTTT | CASSPNRGIGDTQYF
. | TRBJ2-1 | TRBV20-1 | many | TGCAGTGCTAGAGACCTACGGGGGGCCATCAATGAGCAGTTCTTC | CSARDLRGAINEQFF
. | TRBJ1-3 | TRBV28 | many | TGTGCCAGCAGCCCTCGCCGGCTTGGAAACACCATATATTTT | CASSPRRLGNTIYF
TRBD1 | TRBJ2-4 | TRBV27 | . | TGTGCCAGCAGTTCCCTCGCCCCGACAGGGAGCAAAAACATTCAGTACTTC | CASSSLAPTGSKNIQYF
. | TRBJ2-3 | TRBV20-1 | once | TGCAGCGCTAGGAGCTATGCTAGTGGGAGGCCATATACGCAGTATTTT | CSARSYASGRPYTQYF
TRBD1 | TRBJ1-5 | TRBV12-3/TRBV12-4 | many | TGTGCCAGCAGTTTAGGTGAGGACAGGGCGAATCAGCCCCAGCATTTT | CASSLGEDRANQPQHF